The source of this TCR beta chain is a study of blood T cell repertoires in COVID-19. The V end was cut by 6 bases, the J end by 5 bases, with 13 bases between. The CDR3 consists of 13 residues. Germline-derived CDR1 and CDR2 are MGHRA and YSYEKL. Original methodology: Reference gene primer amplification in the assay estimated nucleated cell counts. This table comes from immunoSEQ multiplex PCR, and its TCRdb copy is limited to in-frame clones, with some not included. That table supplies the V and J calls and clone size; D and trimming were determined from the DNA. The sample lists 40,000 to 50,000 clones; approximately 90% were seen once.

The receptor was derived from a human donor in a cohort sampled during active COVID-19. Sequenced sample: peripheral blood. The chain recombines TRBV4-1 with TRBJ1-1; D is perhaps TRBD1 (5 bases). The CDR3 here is CASSLSQGTEAFF. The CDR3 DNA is TGCGCCAGCAGTTTAAGCCAGGGAACTGAAGCTTTCTTT.